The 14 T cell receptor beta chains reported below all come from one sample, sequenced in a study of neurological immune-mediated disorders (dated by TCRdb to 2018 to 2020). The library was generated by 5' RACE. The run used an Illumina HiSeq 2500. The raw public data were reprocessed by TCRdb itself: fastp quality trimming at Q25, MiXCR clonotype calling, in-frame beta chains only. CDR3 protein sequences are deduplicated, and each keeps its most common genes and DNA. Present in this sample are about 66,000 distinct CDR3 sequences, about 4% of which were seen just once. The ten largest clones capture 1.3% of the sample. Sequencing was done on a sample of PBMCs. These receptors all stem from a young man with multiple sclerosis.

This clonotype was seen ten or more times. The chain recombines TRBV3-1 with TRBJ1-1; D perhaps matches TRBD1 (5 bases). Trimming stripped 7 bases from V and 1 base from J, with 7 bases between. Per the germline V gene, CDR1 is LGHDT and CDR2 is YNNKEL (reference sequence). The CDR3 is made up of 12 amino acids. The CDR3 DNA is TGTGCCAGCACAGGGCCGAACACTGAAGCTTTCTTT. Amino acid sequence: CASTGPNTEAFF.

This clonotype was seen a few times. In DNA, the CDR3 is TGTGCCAGCAGCTGGGACGTATCCTACGAGCAGTACTTC. The encoded protein is CASSWDVSYEQYF. This chain uses TRBV6-2 or TRBV6-3 with TRBJ2-7; perhaps D is TRBD1 or TRBD2 (5 bases each). From germline, CDR1 is MNHEY and CDR2 SVGEGT. The V end was cut by 6 bases, the J end by 1 base, with 10 bases between. This CDR3 has 13 residues.

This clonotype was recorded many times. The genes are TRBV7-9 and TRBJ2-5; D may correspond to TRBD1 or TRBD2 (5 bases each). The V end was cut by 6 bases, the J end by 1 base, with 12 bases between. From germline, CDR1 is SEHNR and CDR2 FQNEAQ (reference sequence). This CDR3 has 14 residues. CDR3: CASSNTGGQETQYF. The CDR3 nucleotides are TGTGCCAGCAGTAATACAGGAGGCCAAGAGACCCAGTACTTC.

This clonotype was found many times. The CDR3 here is CASSLFVGLGNTDTQYF. CDR3 in DNA: TGTGCCAGCAGCTTATTTGTTGGACTAGGGAACACAGATACGCAGTATTTT. This sequence joins TRBV7-6 and TRBJ2-3; 7 nucleotides agree with TRBD2. The J segment lost 2 bases and the V segment lost 2 bases, leaving 10 bases of the junction unmatched. Germline V gene lookup returns CDR1 SGHVS and CDR2 FNYEAQ. The CDR3 length is 17 residues.

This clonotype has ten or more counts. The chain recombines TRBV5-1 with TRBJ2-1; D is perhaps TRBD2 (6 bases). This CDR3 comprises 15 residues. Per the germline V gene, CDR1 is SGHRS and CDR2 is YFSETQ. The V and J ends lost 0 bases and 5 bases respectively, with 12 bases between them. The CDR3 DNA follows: TGCGCCAGCAGCTTGGAGGGCCCGGGAGACAATGAGCAGTTCTTC. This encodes CASSLEGPGDNEQFF. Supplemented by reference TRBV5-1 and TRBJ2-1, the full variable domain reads KAGVTQTPRYLIKTRGQQVTLSCSPISGHRSVSWYQQTPGQGLQFLFEYFSETQRNKGNFPGRFSGRQFSNSRSEMNVSTLELGDSALYLCASSLEGPGDNEQFFGPGTRLTVL.

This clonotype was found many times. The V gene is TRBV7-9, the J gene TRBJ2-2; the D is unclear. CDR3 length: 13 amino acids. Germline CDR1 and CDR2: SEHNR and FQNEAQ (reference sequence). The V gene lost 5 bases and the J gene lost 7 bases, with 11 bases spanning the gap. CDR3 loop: CASSQTYGGELFF. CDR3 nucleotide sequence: TGTGCCAGCAGCCAAACCTATGGCGGGGAGCTGTTTTTT.

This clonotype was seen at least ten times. Written as DNA, the CDR3 is TGCGCCAGCAAGGACGGTTACACCGGGGAGCTGTTTTTT. Amino acids: CASKDGYTGELFF. This chain uses TRBV5-1 with TRBJ2-2; D gene uncertain. Germline V gene lookup returns CDR1 SGHRS and CDR2 YFSETQ. Trimming removed 6 bases from V and 3 bases from J, with 9 bases in between. CDR3 length: 13 amino acids.

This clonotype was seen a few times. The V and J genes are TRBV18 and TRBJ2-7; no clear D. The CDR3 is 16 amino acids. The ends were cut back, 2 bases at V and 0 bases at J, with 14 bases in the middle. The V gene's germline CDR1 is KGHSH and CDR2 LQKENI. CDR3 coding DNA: TGTGCCAGCTCACCAGGGATGACGCGAAACTCCTACGAGCAGTACTTC. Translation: CASSPGMTRNSYEQYF.

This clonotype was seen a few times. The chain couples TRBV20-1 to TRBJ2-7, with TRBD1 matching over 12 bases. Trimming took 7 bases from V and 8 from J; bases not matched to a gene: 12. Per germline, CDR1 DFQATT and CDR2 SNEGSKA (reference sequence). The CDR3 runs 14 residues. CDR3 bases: TGCAGTGGCCTATCGGGACAGGGGGCTCGGAAGCAGTACTTC. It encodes CSGLSGQGARKQYF.

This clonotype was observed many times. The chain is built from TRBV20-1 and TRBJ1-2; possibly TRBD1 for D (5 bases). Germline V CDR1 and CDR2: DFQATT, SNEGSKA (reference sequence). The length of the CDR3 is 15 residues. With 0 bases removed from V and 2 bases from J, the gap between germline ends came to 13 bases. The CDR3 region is CSARDRGRGNYGYTF. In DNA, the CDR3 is TGCAGTGCTAGAGATCGGGGTAGGGGAAACTATGGCTACACCTTC.

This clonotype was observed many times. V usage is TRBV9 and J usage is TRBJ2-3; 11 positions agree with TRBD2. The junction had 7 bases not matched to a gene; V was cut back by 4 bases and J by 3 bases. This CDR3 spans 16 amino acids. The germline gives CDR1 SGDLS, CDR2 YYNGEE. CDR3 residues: CASSPPGTSGTDTQYF. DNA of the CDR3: TGTGCCAGCAGCCCCCCCGGGACTAGCGGTACAGATACGCAGTATTTT.

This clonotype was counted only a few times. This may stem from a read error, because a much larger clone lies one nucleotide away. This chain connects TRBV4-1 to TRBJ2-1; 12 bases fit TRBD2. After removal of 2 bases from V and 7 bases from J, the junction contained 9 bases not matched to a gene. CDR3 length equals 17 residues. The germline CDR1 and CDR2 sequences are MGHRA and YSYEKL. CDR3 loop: CASSQNLAGGTRNEQFF. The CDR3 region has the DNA TGCGCCAGCAGCCAAAACCTAGCGGGGGGGACACGAAATGAGCAGTTCTTC.

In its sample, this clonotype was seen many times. CDR3 residues: CASSYSPRGNIQYF. Here the CDR3 DNA reads TGTGCCAGCAGTTACTCGCCCCGAGGAAACATTCAGTACTTC. V is TRBV6-5 and J is TRBJ2-4; D unclear. V lost 0 bases, J lost 6 bases, and 9 bases lay in between. The CDR3 covers 14 residues. Per germline, CDR1 MNHEY and CDR2 SVGAGI.

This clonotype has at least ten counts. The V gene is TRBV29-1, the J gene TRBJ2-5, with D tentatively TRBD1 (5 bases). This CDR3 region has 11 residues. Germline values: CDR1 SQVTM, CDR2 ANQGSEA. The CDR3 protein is CSSGFRETQYF. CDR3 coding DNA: TGCAGTTCAGGGTTTCGGGAGACCCAGTACTTC.